The sequence of this TCR beta chain was determined in a study of blood T cell repertoires in COVID-19. CDR1 and CDR2 from the germline V gene are LGHDT and YNNKEL (reference sequence). The trim removed 6 bases at V and 1 base at J, leaving 18 bases unmatched. CDR3 length: 18 amino acids. Assay used: immunoSEQ multiplex PCR; TCRdb lists only in-frame clones, some missing. This table holds 250,000 to 300,000 clones, approximately 89% found once. The receptor comes from a woman aged 60 to 75 who had recovered from COVID-19. The gene calls are TRBV3-1 (or the pseudogene TRBV3-2) and TRBJ2-7, with 7 bases matching TRBD1. Sequenced input: PBMCs or T cells enriched from blood (not recorded which). This chain's CDR3 is CASSLLRGEGAQSYEQYF. The CDR3 DNA sequence: TGTGCCAGCAGTCTCCTCCGCGGCGAGGGGGCACAGTCCTACGAGCAGTACTTC.